This T cell receptor (beta chain) was sequenced in a study of T cells in localized non-small cell lung cancer. Repertoires were generated with immunoSEQ multiplex PCR, while TCRdb's copy carries only in-frame clones and drops some. The sample has 60,000 to 85,000 clones; 70% to 90% are singletons. Comments on this clone: Its antigen remains unknown.

Study-wide points: Turning up in adjacent lung were a median 57 of the top 100 tumor clones. Adjacent uninvolved lung had the highest clonality, suggesting focused antigen responses. Longer overall survival accompanied higher blood T cell density.

This CDR3 region has 13 residues. The V gene's germline CDR1 is SNHLY and CDR2 FYNNEI. Between the trimmed V and J ends, which lost 4 bases and 8 bases, there was a span of 14 bases. This chain connects TRBV2 to TRBJ1-1, with D uncertain. The clonotype was recovered from a male donor older than 55 with stage III squamous cell lung carcinoma. The sequencing here drew on peripheral blood, taken before any cancer treatment. The CDR3 region has the DNA TGTGCCAGCAGTGTCGGACGGTTGGGGGAAGCTTTCTTT. This gives the protein CASSVGRLGEAFF.